Following are 25 T cell receptor beta chains from one sample sequenced in a study of blood T cells in healthy people across ages (dated by TCRdb to between 2014 and 2017). Library preparation used 5' RACE. Instrument used: Illumina HiSeq 2500. A second roughly 6 to 11 cycle PCR used a sample-barcoded 5' primer and a J-beta primer mix. TCRdb itself trimmed the public reads at Q25 with fastp, ran MiXCR and retained productive beta chains. One record per CDR3 amino acid sequence lists the most common genes and DNA. Recorded for this sample are 720,000 or so distinct CDR3 sequences; around 38% of them occurred a single time. Of the sample, around 30% falls within the top ten clones. Sequencing was performed on blood. These TCRs come from a man older than 75 in good health.

This clonotype turned up a few times. CDR3 region: CAWGTVYGYTF. The CDR3 nucleotides are TGTGCCTGGGGGACAGTCTATGGCTACACCTTC. The V call is TRBV30, the J call TRBJ1-2; 7 nucleotides align to TRBD1. This CDR3 comprises 11 residues. Germline loops: CDR1 GTSNPN, CDR2 SVGIG (reference sequence). V lost 5 bases and J lost 4; bases outside the gene matches: 1.

The chain is built from TRBV4-1 and TRBJ1-6; TRBD1 matches at 8 bases. V shed 1 base, J shed 10 bases, and the junction held 6 bases outside the gene matches. This CDR3 is built from 15 residues. The germline CDR1 and CDR2 sequences are MGHRA and YSYEKL. The CDR3 DNA follows: TGCGCCAGCAGCCAAGGCAGGGGGCCGGGATCACCCCTCCACTTT. Amino acids: CASSQGRGPGSPLHF.

V and J are TRBV7-2 and TRBJ2-3, with TRBD1 matching over 7 bases. The J segment lost 4 bases and the V segment lost 5 bases, leaving 9 bases of the junction unmatched. Germline CDR1 reads SGHTA; CDR2 reads FQGNSA. The CDR3 loop spans 15 amino acids. CDR3 region: CASSLRQGWADTQYF. CDR3 sequence (DNA): TGTGCCAGCAGCCTACGACAGGGATGGGCAGATACGCAGTATTTT.

This clonotype has ten or more counts. The CDR3 nucleotides are TGTGCCAGCAGCTTAGTGACAGGGCCCTACAATGAGCAGTTCTTC. It translates to CASSLVTGPYNEQFF. The chain uses TRBV7-6 and TRBJ2-1; 7 nucleotides align to TRBD1. The trim removed 1 base at V and 2 bases at J, leaving 2 bases unmatched. Germline V gene lookup returns CDR1 SGHVS and CDR2 FNYEAQ. This CDR3 has 15 amino acids. Full variable domain (missing parts from reference TRBV7-6 and TRBJ2-1): GAGVSQSPRYKVTKRGQDVALRCDPISGHVSLYWYRQALGQGPEFLTYFNYEAQQDKSGLPNDRFSAERPEGSISTLTIQRTEQRDSAMYRCASSLVTGPYNEQFFGPGTRLTVL.

This clonotype was detected many times. J is TRBJ1-2 and V is TRBV25-1; a weak D match, TRBD1 (5 bases). V gave up 6 bases and J gave up 5 bases, with 13 bases separating them. From germline, CDR1 is MGHDK and CDR2 SYGVNS. The CDR3 is 13 residues long. CDR3 DNA sequence: TGTGCCAGCAGCCGGGGCGCGGTATATGGCTACACCTTC. Translation gives CASSRGAVYGYTF.

J is TRBJ2-3 and V is TRBV6-1; a possible D gene is TRBD1 (5 bases). Germline V gives CDR1 MNHNS, CDR2 SASEGT. The CDR3 spans 12 residues. With 0 bases removed from V and 11 bases from J, the gap between germline ends came to 9 bases. The CDR3 bases are TGTGCCAGCAGTGAAGCAACAAGGGGGCAGTATTTT. The encoded protein is CASSEATRGQYF.

This clonotype came up a few times. The V gene is TRBV27, the J gene TRBJ2-6; the D is unclear. The germline gives CDR1 MNHEY, CDR2 SMNVEV (reference sequence). The germline V and J ends were trimmed by 2 bases and 4 bases, with 15 bases remaining between them. This CDR3 is built from 17 residues. For the CDR3, the DNA is TGTGCCAGCAGTTTAATTGGCGGATCTGGAGGGGCCAACGTCCTGACTTTC. It encodes CASSLIGGSGGANVLTF.

The chain links TRBV5-1 to TRBJ2-5; no clear D gene. Trimming stripped 2 bases from V and 4 bases from J, with 12 bases between. There are 14 residues in the CDR3. CDR1 is SGHRS and CDR2 is YFSETQ in the germline V gene. The chain's CDR3 is CASSFEGSRETQYF. The CDR3, as DNA: TGCGCCAGCAGCTTCGAAGGCAGTAGAGAGACCCAGTACTTC.

The chain links TRBV20-1 to TRBJ2-1; D gene ambiguous. Trimming took off 0 bases at V and 8 bases at J, with 14 bases between the two ends. CDR1 is DFQATT, CDR2 SNEGSKA, per germline (reference sequence). This CDR3 spans 14 amino acids. In nucleotides, the CDR3 is TGCAGTGCTAGAGATAGGCGAGGAATCTATGAGCAGTTCTTC. Protein: CSARDRRGIYEQFF.

The rearrangement joins TRBV20-1 to TRBJ2-7, with D tentatively TRBD2 (7 bases). The CDR3 extends over 14 amino acids. The germline V gene encodes CDR1 DFQATT and CDR2 SNEGSKA (reference sequence). V lost 1 base, J lost 5 bases, and 15 bases lay in between. For the CDR3, the DNA is TGCAGTGCTAGAGCCGGGCCGGGGGGCAACGAGCAGTACTTC. Translation: CSARAGPGGNEQYF.

This clonotype showed up just a few times. The rearrangement links TRBV2 to TRBJ2-5, with D unclear. The V gene's germline CDR1 is SNHLY and CDR2 FYNNEI. V shed 8 bases and J shed 0 bases, with 7 bases lying between them. The CDR3 has 12 residues. DNA of the CDR3: TGTGCCAGCGGGGATAACCAAGAGACCCAGTACTTC. As protein: CASGDNQETQYF. Supplemented by reference TRBV2 and TRBJ2-5, the full variable domain reads EPEVTQTPSHQVTQMGQEVILRCVPISNHLYFYWYRQILGQKVEFLVSFYNNEISEKSEIFDDQFSVERPDGSNFTLKIRSTKLEDSAMYFCASGDNQETQYFGPGTRLLVL.

The chain recombines TRBV7-9 with TRBJ2-7; the D is unclear. V was pared by 2 bases and J by 6 bases, with 8 bases between. The germline gives CDR1 SEHNR, CDR2 FQNEAQ (reference sequence). CDR3 length: 12 residues. CDR3 sequence (DNA): TGTGCCAGCAGCTTAAATTTTCTCGAGCAGTACTTC. Translated: CASSLNFLEQYF.

This clonotype was recorded at least ten times. The rearrangement uses TRBV5-1 and TRBJ2-5, with 11 bases lining up with TRBD2. CDR3 length equals 15 residues. Trimming took 4 bases from V and 2 from J; bases not matched to a gene: 4. Germline V lookup: CDR1 SGHRS, CDR2 YFSETQ. The CDR3 spells CASSMGTSGQETQYF. The CDR3 bases are TGCGCCAGCAGCATGGGGACTAGCGGACAAGAGACCCAGTACTTC.

This chain uses TRBV14 with TRBJ1-2; D is unresolved. CDR3 length equals 15 residues. Trimming shortened V by 0 bases and J by 6 bases, and 14 bases separated the two germline ends. In germline, CDR1 is SGHDN, CDR2 FVKESK. This chain's CDR3 is CASSQEAHSGNGYTF. Here the CDR3 DNA reads TGTGCCAGCAGCCAAGAGGCCCATTCGGGAAATGGCTACACCTTC. Drawing the rest from reference TRBV14 and TRBJ1-2, the complete variable domain is EAGVTQFPSHSVIEKGQTVTLRCDPISGHDNLYWYRRVMGKEIKFLLHFVKESKQDESGMPNNRFLAERTGGTYSTLKVQPAELEDSGVYFCASSQEAHSGNGYTFGSGTRLTVV.

To note about this clonotype: One end of the junction fails to match germline, which may point to a read error. The rearrangement links TRBV7-2 to TRBJ2-6; 10 bases are a match to TRBD1. This CDR3 is 18 amino acids long. CDR1 and CDR2 from the germline V gene are SGHTA and FQGNSA. CDR3 in amino acids: CAGSIVRTGGPGANVLTF. CDR3 bases: TGTGCCGGCAGCATAGTTAGGACAGGGGGTCCTGGGGCCAACGTCCTGACTTTC.

In this sample, this clonotype turned up a few times. J is TRBJ2-7 and V is TRBV4-1; D remains unclear. Trimming stripped 0 bases from V and 4 bases from J, with 16 bases between. The CDR3 covers 16 residues. CDR1 MGHRA and CDR2 YSYEKL come from the germline V gene. The DNA for the CDR3 is TGCGCCAGCAGCCAAGAACTCACGGGCCCCCGGTACGAGCAGTACTTC. Amino acid sequence: CASSQELTGPRYEQYF.

This chain joins TRBV24-1 and TRBJ2-6; D perhaps matches TRBD2 (6 bases). The CDR3 runs 17 residues. The germline V gene encodes CDR1 KGHDR and CDR2 SFDVKD. V dropped 4 bases and J dropped 2 bases, with 14 bases sitting between them. CDR3 sequence (DNA): TGTGCCACCAGTGAGAATTTTGGGGGGACTGGGGCCAACGTCCTGACTTTC. This codes for CATSENFGGTGANVLTF.

The rearrangement uses TRBV5-1 and TRBJ2-2, with TRBD2 identical over 9 bases. V was pared by 3 bases and J by 1 base, with 4 bases of the junction left unmatched. Germline V gene sequence: CDR1 SGHRS, CDR2 YFSETQ. CDR3 length: 16 amino acids. Written as DNA, the CDR3 is TGCGCCAGCAGCTCCCCGACTAGCGGGAACACCGGGGAGCTGTTTTTT. Translating gives CASSSPTSGNTGELFF.

The V gene is TRBV7-2, the J gene TRBJ2-1, with TRBD2 identical over 8 bases. Germline values: CDR1 SGHTA, CDR2 FQGNSA. Trimming removed 2 bases from V and 4 bases from J; junction bases left unmatched: 13. The CDR3 runs 18 residues. The CDR3 DNA reads as TGTGCCAGCAGCTTAAGGGGCGACGGGCGGGGGGTTTACAATGAGCAGTTCTTC. This sequence encodes CASSLRGDGRGVYNEQFF.

This clonotype was seen many times. The V call is TRBV20-1, the J call TRBJ2-7; perhaps TRBD2 as D (5 bases). This CDR3 spans 14 amino acids. V shed 6 bases and J shed 1 base, with 16 bases lying between them. From germline, CDR1 is DFQATT and CDR2 SNEGSKA (reference sequence). The CDR3 spells CSASTGRLSYEQYF. The CDR3 nucleotides read TGCAGTGCGTCCACGGGGAGATTATCCTACGAGCAGTACTTC.

This chain connects TRBV6-2 or TRBV6-3 to TRBJ1-2, with D tentatively TRBD1 (5 bases). Trimming took 6 bases from V and 0 from J, leaving 17 bases between them. CDR1 is MNHEY and CDR2 is SVGEGT in the germline V gene. This CDR3 region has 16 residues. DNA of the CDR3: TGTGCCAGCAGCCCCGCGGGTACGACAGCTAACTATGGCTACACCTTC. Protein product: CASSPAGTTANYGYTF.

This clonotype showed up just a few times. The chain joins TRBV6-2 or TRBV6-3 to TRBJ2-7, with 8 positions matching TRBD1. Per germline, CDR1 MNHEY and CDR2 SVGEGT. The CDR3 spans 15 residues. V was clipped by 5 bases and J by 4 bases; unmatched bases: 10. CDR3 nucleotides: TGTGCCAGCAGTACAACCGGGACAGGTATATACGAGCAGTACTTC. It is translated as CASSTTGTGIYEQYF.

Comments on this clonotype: One end of the junction does not line up with germline, which may come from a read error. V usage is TRBV20-1 and J usage is TRBJ1-6; D is perhaps TRBD1 (5 bases). The length of the CDR3 is 15 residues. Looked up from germline, CDR1 is DFQATT and CDR2 is SNEGSKA (reference sequence). CDR3 sequence (DNA): TGCAGTGCCATGCCGGGGGGGTTTAATAAGTCACCCCTCCACTTT. It encodes CSAMPGGFNKSPLHF.

This clonotype was counted only a few times. The chain recombines TRBV21-1 with TRBJ2-3; no check of the table's D call, TRBD1, against the DNA was made. TRBV21-1 is labeled a pseudogene. The CDR3 sequence is 17 residues long. The CDR3 sequence is CASSNGGPPRSTDTQYF. In nucleotides, the CDR3 is TGTGCCAGCAGCAATGGCGGCCCCCCAAGGAGCACAGATACGCAGTATTTT.

This clonotype occurred a few times. This chain links TRBV7-3 with TRBJ2-1; TRBD1 is a possible D gene (6 bases). The CDR3 runs 13 residues. Trimming left V 8 bases short and J 4 bases short, with 12 bases between. CDR1 is SGHTA, CDR2 FQGTGA, per germline. CDR3 nucleotide sequence: TGTGCCAGCGCAGGGGCCTCTTACAATGAGCAGTTCTTC. It translates to CASAGASYNEQFF. The complete variable domain, with remaining parts taken from reference TRBV7-3 and TRBJ2-1, reads GAGVSQTPSNKVTEKGKYVELRCDPISGHTALYWYRQSLGQGPEFLIYFQGTGAADDSGLPNDRFFAVRPEGSVSTLKIQRTERGDSAVYLCASAGASYNEQFFGPGTRLTVL.